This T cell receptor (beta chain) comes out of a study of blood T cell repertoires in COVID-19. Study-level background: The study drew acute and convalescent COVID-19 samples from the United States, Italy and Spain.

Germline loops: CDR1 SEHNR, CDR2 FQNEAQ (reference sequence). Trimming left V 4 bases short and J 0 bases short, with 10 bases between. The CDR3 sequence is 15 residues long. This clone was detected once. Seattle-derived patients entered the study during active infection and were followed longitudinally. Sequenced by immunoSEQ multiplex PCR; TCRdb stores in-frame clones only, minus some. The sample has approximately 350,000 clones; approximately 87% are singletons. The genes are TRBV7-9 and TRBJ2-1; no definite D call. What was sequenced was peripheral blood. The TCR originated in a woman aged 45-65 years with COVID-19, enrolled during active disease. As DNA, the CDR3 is TGTGCCAGCAGCTCCCTCCCGGGCTCCTACAATGAGCAGTTCTTC. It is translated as CASSSLPGSYNEQFF. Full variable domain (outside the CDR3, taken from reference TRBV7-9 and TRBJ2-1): DTGVSQNPRHKITKRGQNVTFRCDPISEHNRLYWYRQTLGQGPEFLTYFQNEAQLEKSRLLSDRFSAERPKGSFSTLEIQRTEQGDSAMYLCASSSLPGSYNEQFFGPGTRLTVL.